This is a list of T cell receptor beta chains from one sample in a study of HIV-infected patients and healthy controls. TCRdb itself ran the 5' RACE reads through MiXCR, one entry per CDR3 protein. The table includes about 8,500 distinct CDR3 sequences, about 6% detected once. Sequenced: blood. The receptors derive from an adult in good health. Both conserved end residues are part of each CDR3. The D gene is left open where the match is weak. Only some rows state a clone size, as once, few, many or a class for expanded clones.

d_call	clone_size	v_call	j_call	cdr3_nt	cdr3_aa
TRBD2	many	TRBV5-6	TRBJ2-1	TGTGCCTGCGGGACTAGCGCTTACAATGAGCAGTTCTTC	CACGTSAYNEQFF
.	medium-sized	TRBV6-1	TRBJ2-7	TGTGCCAGCAGTGAAAGCCAGGGTGGTGCCTACGAGCAGTACTTC	CASSESQGGAYEQYF
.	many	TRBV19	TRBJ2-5	TGTGCCAGTAGGCGGACAACTCAAGAGACCCAGTACTTC	CASRRTTQETQYF
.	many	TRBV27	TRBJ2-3	TGTGCCAGCAGTCCCAGGGTAGGCACAGATACGCAGTATTTT	CASSPRVGTDTQYF
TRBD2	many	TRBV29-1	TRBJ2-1	TGCAGCGGGGTTAGCGGGATTAATGAGCAGTTCTTC	CSGVSGINEQFF
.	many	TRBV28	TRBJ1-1	TGTGCCAGCAGTTTAGAGGCCTTGAACACTGAAGCTTTCTTT	CASSLEALNTEAFF
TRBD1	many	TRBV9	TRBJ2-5	TGTGCCAGCAGCGATGGGACAGGGGTAGGAGAGACCCAGTACTTC	CASSDGTGVGETQYF
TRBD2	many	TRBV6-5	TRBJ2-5	TGTGCCAGCAGTGCACGACTAGCAAAGCAAGAGACCCAGTACTTC	CASSARLAKQETQYF
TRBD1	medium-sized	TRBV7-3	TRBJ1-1	TGTGCCAGCAGCCCATATCCGGGACAGGGGACTGAAGCTTTCTTT	CASSPYPGQGTEAFF
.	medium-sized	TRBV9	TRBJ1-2	TGTGCCAGCAGCCCATGGACGAGGGCTAACTATGGCTACACCTTC	CASSPWTRANYGYTF
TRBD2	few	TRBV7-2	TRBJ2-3	TGTGCCAGCAGCTTAGTAGGGACTAGCGCAGGGGGGAATGGCGAGCAGTATTTT	CASSLVGTSAGGNGEQYF
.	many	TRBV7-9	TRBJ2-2	TGTGCCACTCCAGGGGTTCCGGCCGGGGAGCTGTTTTTT	CATPGVPAGELFF
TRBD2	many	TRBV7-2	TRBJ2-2	TGTGCCAGCAGCTTCCTAGCGGGAGTCCCCGGGGAGCTGTTTTTT	CASSFLAGVPGELFF
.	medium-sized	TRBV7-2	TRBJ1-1	TGTGCCAGCAGCTTACAGGGTAGCACTGAAGCTTTCTTT	CASSLQGSTEAFF
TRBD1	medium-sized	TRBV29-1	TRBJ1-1	TGCAGCGTCTCCGACAGGGACACTGAAGCTTTCTTT	CSVSDRDTEAFF
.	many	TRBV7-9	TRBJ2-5	TGTGCCAGCAGCTTAGGGGTGGGGGAGAAGACCCAGTACTTC	CASSLGVGEKTQYF
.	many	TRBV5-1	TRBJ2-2	TGCGCCAGCAGCTTAAATGGACAGTCCACCGGGGAGCTGTTTTTT	CASSLNGQSTGELFF
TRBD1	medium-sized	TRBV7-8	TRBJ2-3	TGTGCCAGCAGCCCCCGGACAGGGGCTAGCACAGATACGCAGTATTTT	CASSPRTGASTDTQYF
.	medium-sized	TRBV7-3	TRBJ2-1	TGTGCCAGCAGCGGATCGAACAATGAGCAGTTCTTC	CASSGSNNEQFF
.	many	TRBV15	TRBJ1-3	TGTGCCACCAGCAGAGCCTTACAGAGTCCCTCTGGAAACACCATATATTTT	CATSRALQSPSGNTIYF
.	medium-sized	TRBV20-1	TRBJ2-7	TGCAGTGCCATTCGACAAAATGGAAACGAGCAGTACTTC	CSAIRQNGNEQYF
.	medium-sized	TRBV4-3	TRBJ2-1	TGCGCCAGCAGCCAAACGCGAAATAGCTTCTACAATGAGCAGTTCTTC	CASSQTRNSFYNEQFF
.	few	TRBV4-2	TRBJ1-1	TGTGCCAGCAGCCAAGAGGGAAGAGAAGCTTTCTTT	CASSQEGREAFF
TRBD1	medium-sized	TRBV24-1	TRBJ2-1	TGTGCCACCAGTGCGGATCCGGGACAGTCCTACAATGAGCAGTTCTTC	CATSADPGQSYNEQFF
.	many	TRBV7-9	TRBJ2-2	TGTGCCAGCAGCGCCCCGGGACTTATGAACACCGGGGAGCTGTTTTTT	CASSAPGLMNTGELFF
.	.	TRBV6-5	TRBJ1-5	TGTGCCAGCAGTTACTGGGGGGGGGGGCCCCAGCATTTT	CASSYWGGGPQHF
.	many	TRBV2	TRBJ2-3	TGTGCCAGCAGTGCCTTGCGGGTCCTCACAGATACGCAGTATTTT	CASSALRVLTDTQYF
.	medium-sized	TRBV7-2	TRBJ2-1	TGTGCCAGCAGCCTTAGCGGAAATGAGCAGTTCTTC	CASSLSGNEQFF
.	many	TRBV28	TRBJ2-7	TGTGCCAGCAGTTTCAACGGCCGGGGGTACGTCGAGCAGTACTTC	CASSFNGRGYVEQYF
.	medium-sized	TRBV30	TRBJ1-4	TGTGCCTGGAGTGCCGGGGTTGCAACTAATGAAAAACTGTTTTTT	CAWSAGVATNEKLFF
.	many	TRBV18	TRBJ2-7	TGTGCCAGCTCACCACCCTCCAGAACGTGGTCCTACGAGCAGTACTTC	CASSPPSRTWSYEQYF
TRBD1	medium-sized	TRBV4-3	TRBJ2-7	TGCGCCAGCAGCCAACACCGGGACAGCTCCTACGAGCAGTACTTC	CASSQHRDSSYEQYF
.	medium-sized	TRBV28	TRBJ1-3	TGTGCCAGCAGTACCCAGACAGGCCAAGGTTCCTCTGGAAACACCATATATTTT	CASSTQTGQGSSGNTIYF
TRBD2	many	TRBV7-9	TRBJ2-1	TGTGCCAACCGGAAAAGCGGGGAGTACAATGAGCAGTTCTTC	CANRKSGEYNEQFF
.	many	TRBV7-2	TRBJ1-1	TGTGCCAGCAGCTTAGCCGGCTCCGGGAGTGCTTTCTTT	CASSLAGSGSAFF
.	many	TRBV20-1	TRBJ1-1	TGCAGTGCTAGAGTGTGGCAGGTGGATACTGAAGCTTTCTTT	CSARVWQVDTEAFF
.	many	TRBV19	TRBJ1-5	TGTGCCAGTCGGGGCCCCAATCAGCCCCAGCATTTT	CASRGPNQPQHF
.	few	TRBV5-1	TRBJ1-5	TGCGCCAGCAGCCCCACAGGCCTACCCAATCAGCCCCAGCATTTT	CASSPTGLPNQPQHF
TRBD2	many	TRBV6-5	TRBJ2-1	TGTGCCAGCAGTGGTCCGGGACTAGCGTGGATATCCGGGGCCCACAATGAGCAGTTCTTC	CASSGPGLAWISGAHNEQFF
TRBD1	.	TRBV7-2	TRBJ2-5	TGTGCCAGCAGCTTAGTACAGGGGTTACAGACCCAGTACTTC	CASSLVQGLQTQYF
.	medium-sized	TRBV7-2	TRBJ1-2	TGTGCCAGCAGCTTAGATCGAACGGCACGCTATGGCTACACCTTC	CASSLDRTARYGYTF
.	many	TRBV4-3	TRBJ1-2	TGCGCCAGCAGCCAAGAGTCGCAGGGTGGTTATGGCTACACCTTC	CASSQESQGGYGYTF
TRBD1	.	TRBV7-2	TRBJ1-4	TGTGCCAGCAGCTTAGACTGGAGGACAGGAGAAAAACTGTTTTTT	CASSLDWRTGEKLFF
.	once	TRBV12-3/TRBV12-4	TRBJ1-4	TGTGCCAGCAGTTTAGAGGGGATTAGGACGGGAAGGGAAAAACTGTTTTTT	CASSLEGIRTGREKLFF
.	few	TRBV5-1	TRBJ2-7	TGCGCCAGCAGCTTACCGGACAGCCGCTCCTACGAGCAGTACTTC	CASSLPDSRSYEQYF
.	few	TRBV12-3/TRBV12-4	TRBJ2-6	TGTGCCAGCAGTTTAGGTCCTGGGGCCAACGTCCTGACTTTC	CASSLGPGANVLTF
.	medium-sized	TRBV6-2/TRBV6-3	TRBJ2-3	TGTGCCAGCAGTTACTCCGAAGTACCCACAGATACGCAGTATTTT	CASSYSEVPTDTQYF
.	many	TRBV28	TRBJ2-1	TGTGCCAGCAGTTTCCCTTACAATGAGCAGTTCTTC	CASSFPYNEQFF
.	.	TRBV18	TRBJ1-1	TGTGCCAGCTCACCACCATTCGGGAACACTGAAGCTTTCTTT	CASSPPFGNTEAFF
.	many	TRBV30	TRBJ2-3	TGTGCCTGGAGTGCTCACAGATTCACTAGCACAGATACGCAGTATTTT	CAWSAHRFTSTDTQYF
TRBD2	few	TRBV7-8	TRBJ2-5	TGTGCCAGCACCCCCGGGACTAGCCAAGAGACCCAGTACTTC	CASTPGTSQETQYF
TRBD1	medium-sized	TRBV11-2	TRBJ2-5	TGTGCCAGCAGCAGGGACAGGGAAGAGACCCAGTACTTC	CASSRDREETQYF
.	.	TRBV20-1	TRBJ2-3	TGCAGCGTACCACCCCGATTCTCGGGGGACACAGATACGCAGTATTTT	CSVPPRFSGDTDTQYF
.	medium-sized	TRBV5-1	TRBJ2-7	TGCGCCAGCAGCTTAAGTGGCGGCGAGCAGTACTTC	CASSLSGGEQYF
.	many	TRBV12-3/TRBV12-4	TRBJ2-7	TGTGCCAGCAGCGCAGGACCTTTCGAGCAGTACTTC	CASSAGPFEQYF
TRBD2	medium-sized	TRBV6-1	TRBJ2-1	TGTGCCAGCAGTTCTAGCGGGAGGTACAATGAGCAGTTCTTC	CASSSSGRYNEQFF